Each of the 22 T cell receptor beta chains below was sequenced from the same sample in a study of early T cells in non-severe SARS-CoV-2 infection. TCRdb reprocessed the 5' RACE reads via MiXCR and lists one record per CDR3 protein. Of around 59,000 distinct CDR3 sequences listed, 9.5% to 15% are singletons. The sequenced sample consisted of whole blood. The receptors come from an adult who was a healthcare worker with PCR-confirmed SARS-CoV-2 infection or an uninfected control (not recorded which).

This clonotype was detected ten times or more. The chain couples TRBV20-1 to TRBJ2-1; tentative D call: TRBD2 (5 bases). From germline, CDR1 is DFQATT and CDR2 SNEGSKA (reference sequence). V was trimmed by 3 bases and J by 4 bases, leaving 16 bases between them. CDR3 length: 15 residues. The CDR3 sequence is CSARDSAVLYNEQFF. The CDR3 bases are TGCAGTGCTAGGGACTCGGCAGTTCTATACAATGAGCAGTTCTTC.

This clonotype came up many times. This chain's CDR3 is CSVEGTYRSTEAFF. The CDR3 nucleotides read TGCAGCGTTGAAGGGACATATCGGAGCACTGAAGCTTTCTTT. J is TRBJ1-1 and V is TRBV29-1; possibly TRBD1 for D (5 bases). Trimming shortened V by 1 base and J by 4 bases, and 13 bases separated the two germline ends. The CDR3 runs 14 residues. The germline V gene has CDR1 SQVTM and CDR2 ANQGSEA.

About this clonotype itself: This may stem from a read error, because a much larger clone lies one nucleotide away. The V and J genes are TRBV20-1 and TRBJ2-7, with a tentative D call TRBD2 (7 bases). The CDR3 extends over 14 amino acids. With 6 bases removed from V and 9 bases from J, the gap between germline ends came to 24 bases. CDR1 is DFQATT and CDR2 is SNEGSKA in the germline V gene (reference sequence). CDR3 sequence reads: CSAGPSGTSEVQYF. For the CDR3, the DNA is TGCAGTGCCGGCCCCAGCGGGACAAGTGAGGTGCAGTACTTC.

This clonotype was counted only a few times. The chain carries TRBV9 and TRBJ2-1; D remains ambiguous. Germline CDR1 SGDLS, CDR2 YYNGEE. CDR3 size: 14 residues. V lost 4 bases and J lost 10, with 18 bases in between. This CDR3 is CASSPRTTTGEQFF. The CDR3 coding sequence is TGTGCCAGCAGCCCCCGGACCACAACCGGAGAGCAGTTCTTC.

The V and J genes are TRBV7-9 and TRBJ2-5; D gene unclear. From germline, CDR1 is SEHNR and CDR2 FQNEAQ (reference sequence). V lost 2 bases, J lost 1 base, and 8 bases lay in between. The CDR3 length is 14 residues. The CDR3 DNA reads TGTGCCAGCAGCTTACCCGGAGTCCAAGAGACCCAGTACTTC. Its translation: CASSLPGVQETQYF.

The chain couples TRBV29-1 to TRBJ2-5, with D perhaps TRBD1 or TRBD2 (5 bases each). This CDR3 has 14 residues. In germline, CDR1 is SQVTM, CDR2 ANQGSEA. V was trimmed by 3 bases and J by 1 base, leaving 12 bases between them. DNA for the CDR3: TGCAGCGTTGACTACCCCGGGGCCCAAGAGACCCAGTACTTC. Translated: CSVDYPGAQETQYF. Filled out from reference TRBV29-1 and TRBJ2-5, the complete variable domain reads SAVISQKPSRDICQRGTSLTIQCQVDSQVTMMFWYRQQPGQSLTLIATANQGSEATYESGFVIDKFPISRPNLTFSTLTVSNMSPEDSSIYLCSVDYPGAQETQYFGPGTRLLVL.

Many counts were recorded for this clonotype. The CDR3 spells CSVETGVNTEAFF. The CDR3, as DNA: TGCAGCGTGGAGACCGGGGTGAACACTGAAGCTTTCTTT. This chain joins TRBV29-1 and TRBJ1-1, with D uncertain. V lost 6 bases, J lost 0 bases, and 11 bases lay in between. This CDR3 region has 13 residues. Per the germline V gene, CDR1 is SQVTM and CDR2 is ANQGSEA.

There are many counts of this clonotype. The chain joins TRBV5-1 to TRBJ1-6; the match to TRBD1 covers 7 bases. There are 15 residues in the CDR3. Trimming cost V 0 bases and J 9 bases; bases outside gene matches: 6. The germline V gene has CDR1 SGHRS and CDR2 YFSETQ. The CDR3 spells CASSLVGDRTSPLHF. The CDR3 DNA reads as TGCGCCAGCAGCTTGGTCGGGGACAGAACTTCACCCCTCCACTTT.

Ten or more counts support this clonotype. The rearrangement links TRBV7-8 to TRBJ2-1; weak D call: TRBD2 (5 bases). CDR1 SGHVS and CDR2 FQNEAQ come from the germline V gene. The CDR3 extends over 14 amino acids. V lost 1 base and J 4 bases, leaving 8 bases between the germline ends. CDR3 in amino acids: CASSLVASYNEQFF. The CDR3 DNA reads TGTGCCAGCAGCTTAGTAGCGTCTTACAATGAGCAGTTCTTC.

This clonotype has a count of ten or more. The V gene is TRBV28, the J gene TRBJ2-1, with D perhaps TRBD2 (5 bases). Germline values: CDR1 MDHEN, CDR2 SYDVKM. V was pared by 4 bases and J by 4 bases, with 8 bases between. The CDR3 consists of 13 residues. The CDR3 reads CASSSSLYNEQFF. The CDR3 bases are TGTGCCAGCAGTTCTAGCCTATACAATGAGCAGTTCTTC.

This clonotype came up many times. V usage is TRBV20-1 and J usage is TRBJ2-1; a weak D match, TRBD2 (6 bases). The CDR3 consists of 16 residues. Germline assignment: CDR1 DFQATT and CDR2 SNEGSKA (reference sequence). Trimming cost V 1 base and J 4 bases, with 17 bases left between them. In DNA, the CDR3 is TGCAGTGCTAGAGGCGGTGACGGGAGCTCGTACAATGAGCAGTTCTTC. Translated: CSARGGDGSSYNEQFF.

This clonotype has a handful of counts. CDR3: CSAREVNEQFF. CDR3 coding DNA: TGCAGTGCTAGAGAGGTGAATGAGCAGTTCTTC. The chain carries TRBV20-1 and TRBJ2-1; D gene uncertain. The CDR3 sequence is 11 residues long. Germline loops: CDR1 DFQATT, CDR2 SNEGSKA (reference sequence). With 0 bases removed from V and 7 bases from J, the gap between germline ends came to 4 bases.

In its sample, this clonotype was seen many times. The V gene is TRBV5-1, the J gene TRBJ2-2; no clear D gene. CDR3 length equals 16 residues. V lost 2 bases, J lost 0 bases, and 11 bases lay in between. The germline V gene has CDR1 SGHRS and CDR2 YFSETQ. The CDR3 DNA reads as TGCGCCAGCAGCTTCCTTTCCCATTCGAACACCGGGGAGCTGTTTTTT. Amino acids: CASSFLSHSNTGELFF.

In its sample, this clonotype was seen many times. The V call is TRBV27, the J call TRBJ2-3; D not resolved. Germline values: CDR1 MNHEY, CDR2 SMNVEV (reference sequence). The V and J ends lost 0 bases and 3 bases respectively, with 13 bases between them. This CDR3 has 16 residues. The CDR3 region has the DNA TGTGCCAGCAGTTTATCGCCGGTGAGAAGAACAGATACGCAGTATTTT. Its translation: CASSLSPVRRTDTQYF.

As to this clonotype: A much larger clone lies a single base off, so this may be a read error. The J gene is TRBJ2-1, the V gene TRBV14; TRBD2 aligns across 8 bases. CDR3 length: 15 residues. The trim removed 0 bases at V and 12 bases at J, leaving 10 bases unmatched. Germline CDR1 reads SGHDN; CDR2 reads FVKESK. CDR3 sequence: CASSQEGGRTKGQFF. The DNA of the CDR3 is TGTGCCAGCAGCCAAGAAGGCGGGAGGACAAAAGGGCAGTTCTTC.

The sample holds many counts of this clonotype. This sequence joins TRBV28 and TRBJ2-3; D gene unclear. The CDR3 covers 12 residues. Germline values: CDR1 MDHEN, CDR2 SYDVKM. Deletions cut 1 base from V and 8 bases from J, with 7 bases between. The CDR3 sequence is CASSLSGSTQYF. The CDR3 DNA reads TGTGCCAGCAGTTTATCAGGCTCTACGCAGTATTTT.

This clonotype was seen a single time. Here the CDR3 reads CASSSAGTEGSYEQYF. The CDR3 nucleotides read TGTGCCAGCAGCTCCGCCGGGACAGAGGGATCCTACGAGCAGTACTTC. The V call is TRBV28, the J call TRBJ2-7, with 7 nucleotides matching TRBD1. In germline, CDR1 is MDHEN, CDR2 SYDVKM. The CDR3 has 16 residues. Germline trimming cut 6 bases from V and 1 base from J; bases unmatched to any gene: 12.

The rearrangement links TRBV5-1 to TRBJ2-7; 8 bases map to TRBD1. This CDR3 spans 13 amino acids. CDR1 SGHRS and CDR2 YFSETQ come from the germline V gene. The J segment lost 6 bases and the V segment lost 4 bases, leaving 6 bases of the junction unmatched. Written as DNA, the CDR3 is TGCGCCAGCAGCGATCCAGGGGGCGGCGAGCAGTACTTC. Amino acids: CASSDPGGGEQYF.

V and J are TRBV9 and TRBJ2-7; tentatively, D is TRBD1 (5 bases). CDR3 length equals 15 residues. Germline CDR1 SGDLS, CDR2 YYNGEE. Trimming left V 0 bases short and J 1 base short, with 11 bases between. The CDR3 reads CASSVETGASYEQYF. CDR3 DNA sequence: TGTGCCAGCAGCGTAGAAACAGGAGCTTCCTACGAGCAGTACTTC.

The chain joins TRBV29-1 to TRBJ2-7, with TRBD1 matching 11 bases. The CDR3 runs 14 residues. V was clipped by 5 bases and J by 6 bases; unmatched bases: 9. CDR1 and CDR2 (germline): SQVTM, ANQGSEA. CDR3 sequence: CSVLTRTGGGEQYF. DNA for the CDR3: TGCAGCGTTCTTACCCGGACAGGGGGCGGCGAGCAGTACTTC.

This clonotype was seen at least ten times. The chain carries TRBV6-5 and TRBJ1-6; TRBD1 might be the D (6 bases). Trimming pared 8 bases from V and 5 bases from J, leaving 10 bases between. The CDR3 length is 13 residues. The germline gives CDR1 MNHEY, CDR2 SVGAGI. CDR3 DNA sequence: TGTGCCAGCCGCCAGGGGAATAATTCACCCCTCCACTTT. Translated: CASRQGNNSPLHF.

This clonotype was seen repeatedly, ten times or more. The genes are TRBV10-2 and TRBJ2-1; possible D gene TRBD2, 6 bases. Trimming shortened V by 10 bases and J by 9 bases, and 19 bases separated the two germline ends. Germline V gives CDR1 WSHSY, CDR2 SAAADI. This CDR3 spans 13 amino acids. The CDR3 loop is CATSGLLRGEQFF. Here the CDR3 DNA reads TGCGCCACCTCGGGACTCCTTAGGGGTGAGCAGTTCTTC.